This TCR beta chain was recorded in a study of monozygotic twins with inflammatory bowel disease. About this clonotype itself: Its antigen is as yet unknown.

From its re-call of the 5' RACE reads, TCRdb lists each CDR3 protein once, without DNA. Its table lists more than 110,000 distinct CDR3 sequences. Someone took an approximately 2.6 ml blood sample from each of the donors. Germline V CDR1 and CDR2: LNHDA, SQIVND (reference sequence). The CDR3 loop spans 15 amino acids. The study, taken as a whole, reports: Using the inverse Simpson index, IBD patients had lower TCRbeta diversity than healthy co-twins. Findings did not support one strong IBD-associated signal or clonotype. Repertoire similarity did not differ between concordant and discordant twins, possibly owing to limited power.

The rearrangement links TRBV19 to TRBJ2-7; TCRdb reports TRBD2, a call that lacks DNA to check it against. The sequenced sample was blood. This receptor was obtained from a human donor with ulcerative colitis or Crohn's disease, or a healthy co-twin of an affected twin (not recorded which). This CDR3 is CASSAGLADTYEQYF.